This is a list of T cell receptor beta chains from one sample in a study of cytomegalovirus exposure and HLA in healthy donors. The assay was immunoSEQ multiplex PCR, and TCRdb's table has in-frame clones only and misses some. Here the sample spans tens of thousands of clones, around 66% being singletons. Sequenced input: PBMCs. The receptors here all came from a man aged 25-40 years in good health and CMV-seronegative. CDR3s leave out the opening cysteine and the closing phenylalanine or tryptophan. Each record gives: CDR3 protein, clone size, V gene, J gene. The size of a clone is reported for some rows only, either as once, few or many, or as a class for expanded clones.

CDR3aa: ASSFGTAYQETQY; abundance: .; v_gene: TRBV28; j_gene: TRBJ2-5
CDR3aa: ASSPGHRYEQY; abundance: .; v_gene: TRBV6-1; j_gene: TRBJ2-7
CDR3aa: ASSLVRTGVVEQY; abundance: .; v_gene: TRBV11-2; j_gene: TRBJ2-7
CDR3aa: ASSQGRGAF; abundance: .; v_gene: TRBV4-3; j_gene: TRBJ1-1
CDR3aa: ASSLLRANQPQH; abundance: medium-sized; v_gene: TRBV6-5; j_gene: TRBJ1-5
CDR3aa: ASMLRSTTFHGELF; abundance: few; v_gene: TRBV27; j_gene: TRBJ2-2
CDR3aa: ASSQSQQGGEKLF; abundance: few; v_gene: TRBV4-1; j_gene: TRBJ1-4
CDR3aa: ASSLDGGGVLYGYT; abundance: .; v_gene: TRBV11-2; j_gene: TRBJ1-2
CDR3aa: ASSFLQGAGGYT; abundance: .; v_gene: TRBV5-1; j_gene: TRBJ1-2
CDR3aa: ASSTRAGREGRETQY; abundance: .; v_gene: TRBV28; j_gene: TRBJ2-5
CDR3aa: ASSASSAAGGDTQY; abundance: .; v_gene: TRBV9; j_gene: TRBJ2-3
CDR3aa: ASSPSSGPTDTQY; abundance: few; v_gene: TRBV27; j_gene: TRBJ2-3
CDR3aa: ASSLLPVLAGVTPNTGELF; abundance: .; v_gene: TRBV5-1; j_gene: TRBJ2-2
CDR3aa: ASSSGQGNQPQH; abundance: .; v_gene: TRBV5-1; j_gene: TRBJ1-5
CDR3aa: ASSSPGEGSSEQY; abundance: .; v_gene: TRBV27; j_gene: TRBJ2-7
CDR3aa: ASSLGGLTLNEQF; abundance: .; v_gene: TRBV10-2; j_gene: TRBJ2-1
CDR3aa: ASNRIPSPDTQY; abundance: few; v_gene: TRBV4-1; j_gene: TRBJ2-3
CDR3aa: ASSQGRGRVGYT; abundance: once; v_gene: TRBV4-3; j_gene: TRBJ1-2
CDR3aa: ASRPKDRVHTGELF; abundance: .; v_gene: TRBV7-9; j_gene: TRBJ2-2
CDR3aa: ASSPRRGQTKNIQY; abundance: .; v_gene: TRBV4-2; j_gene: TRBJ2-4
CDR3aa: ASTSNSGVQETQY; abundance: .; v_gene: TRBV28; j_gene: TRBJ2-5
CDR3aa: ASSLEGLTPGELF; abundance: few; v_gene: TRBV7-8; j_gene: TRBJ2-2
CDR3aa: ASSLLGGGNTIY; abundance: few; v_gene: TRBV5-6; j_gene: TRBJ1-3
CDR3aa: ASSLALGTVSGNEQF; abundance: .; v_gene: TRBV7-9; j_gene: TRBJ2-1
CDR3aa: ASSYYPGLNYEQY; abundance: .; v_gene: TRBV7-3; j_gene: TRBJ2-7
CDR3aa: ASSLGAAPTDTQY; abundance: .; v_gene: TRBV11-3; j_gene: TRBJ2-3
CDR3aa: ASSSGQGEAGELF; abundance: few; v_gene: TRBV5-1; j_gene: TRBJ2-2
CDR3aa: ASSLDGANTEAF; abundance: once; v_gene: TRBV5-1; j_gene: TRBJ1-1
CDR3aa: ASRDTASNEQF; abundance: .; v_gene: TRBV6-6; j_gene: TRBJ2-1
CDR3aa: ASSRQGNFEQY; abundance: once; v_gene: TRBV7-9; j_gene: TRBJ2-7
CDR3aa: ASRHRDLLGEQF; abundance: .; v_gene: TRBV2; j_gene: TRBJ2-1